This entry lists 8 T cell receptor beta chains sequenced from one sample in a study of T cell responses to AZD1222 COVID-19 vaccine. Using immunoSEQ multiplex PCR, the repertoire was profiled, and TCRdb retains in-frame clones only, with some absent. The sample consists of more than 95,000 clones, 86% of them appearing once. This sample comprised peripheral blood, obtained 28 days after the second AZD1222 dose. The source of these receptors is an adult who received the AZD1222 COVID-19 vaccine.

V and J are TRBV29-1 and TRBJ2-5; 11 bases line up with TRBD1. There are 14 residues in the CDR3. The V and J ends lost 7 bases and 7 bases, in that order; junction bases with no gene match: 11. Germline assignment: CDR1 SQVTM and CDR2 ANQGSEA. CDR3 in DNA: TGCAGCGCCGCCCGGGACAGGGGGTACGCGACCCAGTACTTC. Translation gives CSAARDRGYATQYF.

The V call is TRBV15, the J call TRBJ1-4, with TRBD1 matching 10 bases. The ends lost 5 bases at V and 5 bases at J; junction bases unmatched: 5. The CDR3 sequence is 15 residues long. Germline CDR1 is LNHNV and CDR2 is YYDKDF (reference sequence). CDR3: CATSAPGQGNEKLFF. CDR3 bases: TGTGCCACCAGCGCGCCGGGACAGGGGAATGAAAAACTGTTTTTT.

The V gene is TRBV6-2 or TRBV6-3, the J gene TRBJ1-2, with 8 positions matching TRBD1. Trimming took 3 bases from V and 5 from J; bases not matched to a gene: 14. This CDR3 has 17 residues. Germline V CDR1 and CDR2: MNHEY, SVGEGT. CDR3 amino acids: CASSYEGQGARGYGYTF. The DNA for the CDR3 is TGTGCCAGCAGTTATGAAGGACAGGGTGCCCGGGGATATGGCTACACCTTC.

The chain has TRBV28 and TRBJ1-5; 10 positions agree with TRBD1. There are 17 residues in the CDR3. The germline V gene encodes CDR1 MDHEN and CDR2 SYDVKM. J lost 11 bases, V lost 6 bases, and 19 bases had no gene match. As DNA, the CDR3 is TGTGCCAGCAGGGGATCGGCCGGGACAGGGGCTGAGTTCGCCCAGCATTTT. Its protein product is CASRGSAGTGAEFAQHF.

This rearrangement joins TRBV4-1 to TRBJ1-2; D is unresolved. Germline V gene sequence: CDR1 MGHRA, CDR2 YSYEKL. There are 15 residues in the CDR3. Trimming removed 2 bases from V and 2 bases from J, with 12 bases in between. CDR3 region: CASSQPRRGNYGYTF. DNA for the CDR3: TGCGCCAGCAGCCAACCACGTCGGGGAAACTATGGCTACACCTTC.

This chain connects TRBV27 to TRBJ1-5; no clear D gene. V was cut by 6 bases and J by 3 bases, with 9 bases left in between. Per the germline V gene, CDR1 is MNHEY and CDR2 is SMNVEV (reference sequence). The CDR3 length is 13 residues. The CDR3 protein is CASSRAFNQPQHF. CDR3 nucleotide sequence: TGTGCCAGCAGCCGCGCATTCAATCAGCCCCAGCATTTT.

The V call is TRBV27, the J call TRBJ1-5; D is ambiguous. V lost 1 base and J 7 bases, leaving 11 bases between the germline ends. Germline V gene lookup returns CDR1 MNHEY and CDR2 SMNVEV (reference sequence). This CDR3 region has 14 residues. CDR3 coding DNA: TGTGCCAGCAGTTTATACGGAAATGCCCAGCCCCAGCATTTT. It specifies CASSLYGNAQPQHF.

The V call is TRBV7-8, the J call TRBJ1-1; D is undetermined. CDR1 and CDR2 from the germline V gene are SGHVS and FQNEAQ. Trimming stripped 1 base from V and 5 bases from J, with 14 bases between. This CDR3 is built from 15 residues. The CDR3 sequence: CASSLDPHRVTEAFF. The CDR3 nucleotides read TGTGCCAGCAGCTTAGATCCCCACCGAGTGACTGAAGCTTTCTTT.